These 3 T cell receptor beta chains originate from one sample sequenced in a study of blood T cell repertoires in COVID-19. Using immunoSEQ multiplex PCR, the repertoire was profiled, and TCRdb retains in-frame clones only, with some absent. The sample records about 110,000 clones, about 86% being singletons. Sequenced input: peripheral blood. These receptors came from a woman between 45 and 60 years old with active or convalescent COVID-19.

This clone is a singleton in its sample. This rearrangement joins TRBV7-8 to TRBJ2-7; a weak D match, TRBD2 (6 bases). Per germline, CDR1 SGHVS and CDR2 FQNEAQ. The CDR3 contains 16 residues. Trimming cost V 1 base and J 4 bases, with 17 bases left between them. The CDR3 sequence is CASSLVLRDFGYEQYF. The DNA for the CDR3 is TGTGCCAGCAGCTTAGTGCTCAGGGACTTTGGGTACGAGCAGTACTTC.

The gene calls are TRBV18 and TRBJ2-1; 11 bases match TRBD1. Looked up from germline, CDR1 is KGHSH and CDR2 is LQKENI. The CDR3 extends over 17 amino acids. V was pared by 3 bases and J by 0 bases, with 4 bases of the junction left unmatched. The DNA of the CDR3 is TGTGCCAGCTCACCCCGGGACAGGGGGAGCTCCTACAATGAGCAGTTCTTC. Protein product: CASSPRDRGSSYNEQFF.

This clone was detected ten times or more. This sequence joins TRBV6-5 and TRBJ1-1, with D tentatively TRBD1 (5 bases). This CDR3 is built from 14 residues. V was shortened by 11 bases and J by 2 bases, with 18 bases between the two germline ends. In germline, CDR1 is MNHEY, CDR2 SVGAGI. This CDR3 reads CAAQQRGGNTEAFF. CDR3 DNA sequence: TGTGCCGCCCAACAACGGGGGGGAAACACTGAAGCTTTCTTT.